Listed below are T cell receptor beta chains from one sample, sequenced in a study of tumor T cells in aggressive B-cell lymphoma. TCRdb's table, derived via immunoSEQ multiplex PCR, lists solely in-frame clones and lacks some. In the table there are about 860 clones, around 66% of which are singletons. The sample was tumor tissue. The origin of the receptors is an adult with diffuse large B cell lymphoma. Both conserved end residues are part of each CDR3. The D gene is left open where the match is weak. Some rows have no size entry. The others give once, few or many, or a class for an expanded clone.

D gene	clone size	V gene	J gene	CDR3 protein	CDR3 DNA
NA	NA	TRBV9	TRBJ1-1	CASSVAPRGYTEAFF	TGTGCCAGCAGCGTAGCGCCCAGGGGATACACTGAAGCTTTCTTT
TRBD1	few	TRBV11-2	TRBJ2-7	CASSLVSGQGGEQYF	TGTGCCAGCAGCTTAGTTTCTGGACAGGGAGGCGAGCAGTACTTC